This TCR beta chain was sequenced for a study of blood T cell repertoires in COVID-19. Per the study methods: Reference gene primer amplification yielded estimated nucleated cell counts. The data were produced by immunoSEQ multiplex PCR, yet TCRdb's version contains in-frame clones alone and is incomplete. That table is the source of V, J and clone size, and D and trimming were worked out from the DNA. The table has approximately 60,000 clones, about 78% seen once; the top ten hold approximately 24%. This clonotype originated in a man between 50 and 59 years old with active or convalescent COVID-19. The sequencing sample was made of peripheral blood.

CDR3 DNA sequence: TGTGCCAGCAGCTTGACTAGCGGGAGGATAATCCAAGAGACCCAGTACTTC. Translated, it gives CASSLTSGRIIQETQYF. The rearrangement uses TRBV5-4 and TRBJ2-5; 12 bases align to TRBD2. Germline V CDR1 and CDR2: SGHNT, YYREEE (reference sequence). Trimming cost V 1 base and J 1 base; bases outside gene matches: 5. The CDR3 runs 17 residues.